Reported below is one T cell receptor (beta chain). This specimen comes from a study of cytomegalovirus exposure and HLA in healthy donors. PCR amplification relied on 60 Vbeta primers (plus 13 Jbeta primers). Some clones are missing from TCRdb's copy, which holds only in-frame ones; the method was immunoSEQ multiplex PCR. The sample records around 130,000 clones, 8% to 9.5% being singletons. Looked up from germline, CDR1 is MNHEY and CDR2 is SVGAGI. The CDR3 totals 14 residues. Trimming shortened V by 0 bases and J by 4 bases, and 9 bases separated the two germline ends. Sequenced: PBMCs. The source is a man between 40 and 49 years old in good health and CMV-seronegative. The chain carries TRBV6-5 and TRBJ1-2; D gene unclear. The CDR3, as DNA: TGTGCCAGCAGTTACTCGAGTCCGCTCTATGGCTACACCTTC. Translation gives CASSYSSPLYGYTF.